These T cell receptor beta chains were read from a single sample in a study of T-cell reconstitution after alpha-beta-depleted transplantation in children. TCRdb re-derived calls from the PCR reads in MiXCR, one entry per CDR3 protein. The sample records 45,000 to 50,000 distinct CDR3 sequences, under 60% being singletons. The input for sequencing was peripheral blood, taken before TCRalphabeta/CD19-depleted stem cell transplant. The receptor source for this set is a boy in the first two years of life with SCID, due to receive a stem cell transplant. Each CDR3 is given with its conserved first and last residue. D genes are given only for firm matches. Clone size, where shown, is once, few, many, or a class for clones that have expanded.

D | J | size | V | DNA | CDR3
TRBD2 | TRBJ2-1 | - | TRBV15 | TGTGCCACCAGCAGAGAGACTAGCGGGGCCTATGAGCAGTTCTTC | CATSRETSGAYEQFF
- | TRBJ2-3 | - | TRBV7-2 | TGTGCCAGCAGCTTAGGTCCGGGGGGCACAGATACGCAGTATTTT | CASSLGPGGTDTQYF
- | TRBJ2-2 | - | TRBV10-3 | TGTGCCATCAGACAGAACACCGGGGAGCTGTTTTTT | CAIRQNTGELFF
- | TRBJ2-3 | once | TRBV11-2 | TGTGCCAGCAGCTTAGGGCAGTACACAGATACGCAGTATTTT | CASSLGQYTDTQYF
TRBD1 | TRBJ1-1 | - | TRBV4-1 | TGCGCCAGCAGCCTTACAGGGGAGGCCGTGGCTTTCTTT | CASSLTGEAVAFF
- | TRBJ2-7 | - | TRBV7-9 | TGTGCCAGCAGCTTAGGCAGGGACGAGCAGTACTTC | CASSLGRDEQYF
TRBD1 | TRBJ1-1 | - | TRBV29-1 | TGCAGCGTAGGGGGACAGAACCCTGAAGCTTTCTTT | CSVGGQNPEAFF
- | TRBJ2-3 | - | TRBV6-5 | TGTGCCAGCAGTTACGAGGGCGCTGGCACAGATACGCAGTATTTT | CASSYEGAGTDTQYF
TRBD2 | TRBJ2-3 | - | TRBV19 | TGTGCCAGTAGTGGGGGACTAGCAGCCACAGATACGCAGTATTTT | CASSGGLAATDTQYF
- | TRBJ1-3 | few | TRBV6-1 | TGTGCCACCAAGCCTCCAGGGAGCTCTGGAAACACCATATATTTT | CATKPPGSSGNTIYF